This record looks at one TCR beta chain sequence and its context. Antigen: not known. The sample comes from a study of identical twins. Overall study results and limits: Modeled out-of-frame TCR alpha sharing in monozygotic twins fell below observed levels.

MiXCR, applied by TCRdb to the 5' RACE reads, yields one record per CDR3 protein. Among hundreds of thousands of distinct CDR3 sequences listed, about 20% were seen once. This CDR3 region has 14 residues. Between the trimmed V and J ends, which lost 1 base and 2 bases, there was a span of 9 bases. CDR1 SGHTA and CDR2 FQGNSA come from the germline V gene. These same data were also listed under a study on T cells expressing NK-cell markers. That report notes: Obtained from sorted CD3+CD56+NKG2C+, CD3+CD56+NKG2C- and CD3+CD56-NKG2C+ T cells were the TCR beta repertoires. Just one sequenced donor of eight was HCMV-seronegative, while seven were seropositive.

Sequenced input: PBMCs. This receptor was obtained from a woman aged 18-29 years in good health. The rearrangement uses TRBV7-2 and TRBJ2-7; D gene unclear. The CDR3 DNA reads TGTGCCAGCAGCTTAGATGCCGGGCCCTACGAGCAGTACTTC. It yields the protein CASSLDAGPYEQYF. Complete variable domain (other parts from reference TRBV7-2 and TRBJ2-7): GAGVSQSPSNKVTEKGKDVELRCDPISGHTALYWYRQSLGQGLEFLIYFQGNSAPDKSGLPSDRFSAERTGGSVSTLTIQRTQQEDSAVYLCASSLDAGPYEQYFGPGTRLTVT.